The present TCR beta chain was sequenced within a study of cytomegalovirus exposure and HLA in healthy donors. The V gene end was trimmed by 4 bases and the J gene end by 2 bases; junction bases not matched to a gene: 12. In germline, CDR1 is MGHRA, CDR2 YSYEKL. The CDR3 spans 18 residues. Clones were sequenced by immunoSEQ multiplex PCR, and TCRdb holds only the in-frame ones, with some missing. Of about 200,000 clones in the sample, roughly 88% were seen once. This chain connects TRBV4-1 to TRBJ2-7; 12 bases align to TRBD2. Sequencing was performed on PBMCs. This clonotype was obtained from a woman younger than 45 in good health and CMV-seropositive. CDR3 protein: CASSRLPLLAGGPYEQYF. CDR3 DNA sequence: TGCGCCAGCAGCCGCCTACCCCTACTAGCGGGAGGCCCCTACGAGCAGTACTTC.